This TCR beta chain was profiled in a study of T cell responses to AZD1222 COVID-19 vaccine. Overall study results and limits: Regions 160-218 and 743-854 held dominance among vaccine-associated CD4 TCRs, which spanned spike. Nearly half of spike-specific TCRs reportedly target variant regions that are unmutated in the B.1.351 and B.1.1.7 variants. Following two doses of AZD1222, Spike-specific TCR breadth and depth rose.

V lost 3 bases and J lost 7, with 7 bases in between. The CDR3 runs 10 residues. The germline V gene encodes CDR1 SQVTM and CDR2 ANQGSEA. TCRdb keeps only in-frame clones here, not all; method: immunoSEQ multiplex PCR. The sample has around 110,000 clones, approximately 85% seen once. In regard to this clone: Antigen unknown.

This sequence originates from an adult in good health. The chain carries TRBV29-1 and TRBJ2-7; D may be TRBD2 (5 bases). Sequenced here: peripheral blood, sampled on day 0 of MenACWY control vaccination. The DNA for the CDR3 is TGCAGCGTTGATTCGGGGGAGCAGTACTTC. It codes for CSVDSGEQYF.